This passage covers 23 T cell receptor beta chains from one sample sequenced in a study of T cells in Graves' hyperthyroidism and ophthalmopathy. The source material, RNA transcripts, was used to amplify TCR beta CDR3 regions. The primer set for the first-round RT-PCR of the TCR CDR3 was HTBI. Each CDR3 protein is one row after TCRdb ran MiXCR on the multiplex PCR reads. Here the sample spans fewer than 750,000 distinct CDR3 sequences, about 14% being singletons. Sequencing used blood. These receptors were collected from a woman in her forties or fifties with Graves' ophthalmopathy.

This clonotype appeared a few times. V gene TRBV4-3 combines with J gene TRBJ2-1; the D gene is possibly TRBD1 (6 bases). Deletions cut 0 bases from V and 9 bases from J, with 12 bases between. Per germline, CDR1 LGHNA and CDR2 YSLEER. This CDR3 region has 14 residues. CDR3 protein: CASSQEGPTGEQFF. In DNA, the CDR3 is TGCGCCAGCAGCCAAGAAGGCCCGACAGGTGAGCAGTTCTTC.

This clonotype was seen a handful of times. The chain links TRBV7-2 to TRBJ2-5; weak D call: TRBD2 (6 bases). CDR1 SGHTA and CDR2 FQGNSA come from the germline V gene. Trimming stripped 4 bases from V and 5 bases from J, with 14 bases between. The CDR3 has 14 amino acids. This CDR3 is CASSYERVRETQYF. CDR3 bases: TGTGCCAGCAGCTACGAGCGGGTCCGGGAGACCCAGTACTTC.

The chain has TRBV4-1 and TRBJ1-3; TRBD1 might be the D (5 bases). Germline CDR1 is MGHRA and CDR2 is YSYEKL. The V end lost 1 base, the J end lost 3 bases, and 10 bases lay between the germline ends. The CDR3 sequence is 15 residues long. CDR3 region: CASSQVSQGGNTIYF. CDR3 DNA sequence: TGCGCCAGCAGCCAAGTCTCTCAGGGTGGAAACACCATATATTTT.

This clonotype has a count of ten or more. V gene TRBV28 combines with J gene TRBJ1-5, with D uncertain. V lost 5 bases, J lost 8 bases, and 10 bases lay in between. The CDR3 sequence is 12 residues long. CDR1 MDHEN and CDR2 SYDVKM come from the germline V gene. CDR3: CASSSTSEPQHF. The DNA of the CDR3 is TGTGCCAGCAGTAGTACTTCGGAGCCCCAGCATTTT.

This clonotype was counted ten times or more. J is TRBJ2-7 and V is TRBV28; tentatively, D is TRBD2 (6 bases). V was pared by 5 bases and J by 3 bases, with 20 bases between. Germline-derived CDR1 and CDR2 are MDHEN and SYDVKM. The CDR3 runs to 16 residues. CDR3 bases: TGTGCCAGCAGTCCCTTGACTAGTTTTAATGGCTACGAGCAGTACTTC. It yields the protein CASSPLTSFNGYEQYF.

Ten or more counts support this clonotype. The rearrangement joins TRBV20-1 to TRBJ2-1, with D unclear. Germline V gene lookup returns CDR1 DFQATT and CDR2 SNEGSKA (reference sequence). The CDR3 loop spans 12 amino acids. V was shortened by 5 bases and J by 5 bases, with 10 bases between the two germline ends. The CDR3 coding sequence is TGCAGTGCTCAACTTTTCGACAATGAGCAGTTCTTC. It specifies CSAQLFDNEQFF.

The chain carries TRBV15 and TRBJ2-3; D remains unclear. CDR1 and CDR2 from the germline V gene are LNHNV and YYDKDF (reference sequence). The V gene lost 6 bases and the J gene lost 1 base, with 14 bases spanning the gap. This CDR3 has 15 amino acids. The CDR3 nucleotides are TGTGCCACCAGAGGCGCCTCGATGCGCACAGATACGCAGTATTTT. Translation gives CATRGASMRTDTQYF.

The chain combines TRBV7-8 with TRBJ2-7, with 14 nucleotides matching TRBD2. The CDR3 extends over 17 amino acids. Germline lookup yields CDR1 SGHVS and CDR2 FQNEAQ. V dropped 5 bases and J dropped 5; count of bases not matched to a gene: 11. The CDR3 sequence: CASSPRGGLAGVHEQYF. CDR3 nucleotides: TGTGCCAGCAGCCCGAGGGGGGGACTAGCGGGAGTCCACGAGCAGTACTTC.

This clonotype was recorded a few times. This chain joins TRBV14 and TRBJ2-7; 8 nucleotides align to TRBD2. The V gene end was trimmed by 1 base and the J gene end by 2 bases; junction bases not matched to a gene: 13. The V gene's germline CDR1 is SGHDN and CDR2 FVKESK. The CDR3 is made up of 18 amino acids. The DNA for the CDR3 is TGTGCCAGCAGCCAAGGAAGGGGTGGGGGACTAGTCACCTACGAGCAGTACTTC. Its protein product is CASSQGRGGGLVTYEQYF.

As concerns this clonotype: This may be a read error: a much more frequent sequence differs by one nucleotide. The chain carries TRBV20-1 and TRBJ2-2; TRBD1 aligns across 9 bases. CDR1 is DFQATT, CDR2 SNEGSKA, per germline (reference sequence). This CDR3 has 14 amino acids. V was pared by 4 bases and J by 5 bases, with 5 bases of the junction left unmatched. The CDR3 is CSAKGDRGTGELFF. As DNA, the CDR3 is TGCAGTGCTAAAGGCGACAGGGGGACCGGGGAGCTGTTTTTT.

There are a few counts of this clonotype. The chain is built from TRBV5-1 and TRBJ2-5; D call uncertain. The CDR3 runs to 14 residues. Trimming shortened V by 1 base and J by 5 bases, and 12 bases separated the two germline ends. Germline values: CDR1 SGHRS, CDR2 YFSETQ. CDR3 DNA: TGCGCCAGCAGCTTGTACGATCGGATGGAGACCCAGTACTTC. It translates to CASSLYDRMETQYF.

As for this clonotype: This could be a read error, since a much larger clone is one nucleotide away. The chain carries TRBV20-1 and TRBJ2-1; 11 nucleotides match TRBD2. The J call may be faulty, since TRBJ2-7 better matches the DNA end. The CDR3 has 18 residues. CDR1 is DFQATT, CDR2 SNEGSKA, per germline (reference sequence). In DNA, the CDR3 is TGCAGTGCTAGAGATCTCCCAGTAGCGGGAGGGCCTGGCAATGAGCAGTACTTC. Protein: CSARDLPVAGGPGNEQYF.

This clonotype came up many times. The rearrangement uses TRBV28 and TRBJ2-5; 15 bases fit TRBD2. The CDR3 covers 17 residues. V shed 5 bases and J 3 bases; nucleotides not matched to a gene: 7. Germline V gives CDR1 MDHEN, CDR2 SYDVKM. The CDR3 DNA reads as TGTGCCAGCAGTCCCCCGGGACTAGCGGGAGGAAAAGAGACCCAGTACTTC. Its translation: CASSPPGLAGGKETQYF. Together with reference TRBV28 and TRBJ2-5, the CDR3 gives the full variable domain: DVKVTQSSRYLVKRTGEKVFLECVQDMDHENMFWYRQDPGLGLRLIYFSYDVKMKEKGDIPEGYSVSREKKERFSLILESASTNQTSMYLCASSPPGLAGGKETQYFGPGTRLLVL.

This clonotype has ten or more counts. The rearrangement joins TRBV20-1 to TRBJ2-7, with D possibly TRBD2 on 5 matching bases. Germline CDR1 DFQATT, CDR2 SNEGSKA (reference sequence). CDR3 length equals 13 residues. V was trimmed by 6 bases and J by 0 bases, leaving 12 bases between them. This CDR3 reads CSAASGSSYEQYF. In nucleotides, the CDR3 is TGCAGTGCCGCCAGCGGCAGCTCCTACGAGCAGTACTTC.

The rearrangement links TRBV6-6 to TRBJ2-1, with D possibly TRBD2 on 5 matching bases. The CDR3 length is 16 residues. Germline CDR1 is MNHNY and CDR2 is SVGAGI (reference sequence). Trimming removed 0 bases at V and 5 bases at J, with 14 bases between. The CDR3 here is CASSYSARGSDNEQFF. The DNA of the CDR3 is TGTGCCAGCAGTTACTCGGCTCGCGGGTCGGACAATGAGCAGTTCTTC.

The gene calls are TRBV19 and TRBJ2-3, with a possible D match to TRBD1 (6 bases). There are 15 residues in the CDR3. V lost 5 bases and J lost 2, with 14 bases in between. Germline V gives CDR1 LNHDA, CDR2 SQIVND (reference sequence). The CDR3 reads CASSETGSATDTQYF. CDR3 nucleotide sequence: TGTGCCAGTAGTGAAACAGGGTCTGCCACAGATACGCAGTATTTT.

This clonotype was observed at least ten times. The chain links TRBV18 to TRBJ2-7, with TRBD2 matching over 9 bases. Germline assignment: CDR1 KGHSH and CDR2 LQKENI. The CDR3 contains 15 residues. Unmatched junction bases numbered 1, after V lost 1 base and J lost 0 bases. Written as DNA, the CDR3 is TGTGCCAGCTCACCACTGACTAGCGGCTCCTACGAGCAGTACTTC. It yields the protein CASSPLTSGSYEQYF.

This clonotype has more than one count but fewer than ten. The V call is TRBV24-1, the J call TRBJ1-5, with 7 bases that match TRBD1. V was pared by 3 bases and J by 5 bases, with 3 bases of the junction left unmatched. Germline V gene data show CDR1 as KGHDR and CDR2 as SFDVKD. CDR3 length: 14 amino acids. CDR3 sequence reads: CATSDATGDQPQHF. In DNA form, the CDR3 reads TGTGCCACCAGTGATGCAACAGGGGATCAGCCCCAGCATTTT.

The V and J genes are TRBV24-1 and TRBJ1-5; no definite D call. The V gene lost 2 bases and the J gene lost 6 bases, with 16 bases spanning the gap. The CDR3 consists of 16 residues. CDR1 is KGHDR and CDR2 is SFDVKD in the germline V gene. The CDR3 spells CATSDSGHDEGQPQHF. In DNA, the CDR3 is TGTGCCACCAGTGATTCGGGCCACGACGAAGGTCAGCCCCAGCATTTT.

This chain links TRBV29-1 with TRBJ1-2; no firm D call. The CDR3 is 12 amino acids. V lost 4 bases and J 3 bases, leaving 9 bases between the germline ends. Per the germline V gene, CDR1 is SQVTM and CDR2 is ANQGSEA. This CDR3 reads CSVGYGDYGYTF. Here the CDR3 DNA reads TGCAGCGTTGGTTACGGGGACTATGGCTACACCTTC.

This clonotype has more than one count but fewer than ten. The CDR3 region has the DNA TGTGCCAGCAGTTGGACAGGGCCTACCGGGGAGCTGTTTTTT. It translates to CASSWTGPTGELFF. The chain is built from TRBV6-9 and TRBJ2-2; TRBD1 matches 8 bases. Germline lookup yields CDR1 MNHGY and CDR2 SVAAGI. V dropped 4 bases and J dropped 5; count of bases not matched to a gene: 3. The CDR3 runs to 14 residues.

This clonotype was observed a handful of times. Possible read error: a much larger clone is one base away. The V gene is TRBV28, the J gene TRBJ2-7, with 7 bases fitting TRBD2. The V gene's germline CDR1 is MDHEN and CDR2 SYDVKM. There are 14 residues in the CDR3. The CDR3 sequence: CAGSLQRGGYEQYF. As DNA, the CDR3 is TGTGCCGGCAGTTTGCAGCGGGGCGGCTACGAGCAGTACTTC.

Comments on this clonotype: One junction end does not reproduce the germline sequence, and a read error may be involved. The rearrangement joins TRBV7-7 to TRBJ2-5, with a weak D call TRBD2 (6 bases). The germline gives CDR1 SSHAT, CDR2 FNYEAQ (reference sequence). There are 13 residues in the CDR3. In nucleotides, the CDR3 is TGTGCTAGCAGCTTCAAAGCGGGAGAGACCCAGTACTTC. Amino acids: CASSFKAGETQYF.